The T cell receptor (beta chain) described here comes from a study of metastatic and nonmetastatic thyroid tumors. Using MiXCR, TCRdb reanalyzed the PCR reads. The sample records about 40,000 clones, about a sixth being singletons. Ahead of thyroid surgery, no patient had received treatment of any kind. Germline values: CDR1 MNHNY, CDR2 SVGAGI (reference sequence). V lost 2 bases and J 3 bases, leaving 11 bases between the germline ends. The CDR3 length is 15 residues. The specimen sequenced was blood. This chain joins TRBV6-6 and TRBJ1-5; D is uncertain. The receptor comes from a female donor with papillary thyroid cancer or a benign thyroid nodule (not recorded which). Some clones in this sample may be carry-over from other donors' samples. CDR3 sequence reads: CASSYDRWNNQPQHF. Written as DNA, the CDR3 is TGTGCCAGCAGTTACGACCGCTGGAACAATCAGCCCCAGCATTTT.